This T cell receptor beta chain was documented in a study of shared clonotypes between healthy human individuals. The CDR3 covers 13 residues. V was shortened by 8 bases and J by 2 bases, with 12 bases between the two germline ends. CDR1 and CDR2 (germline): MRHNA, SNTAGT. A remark on this clone: Its specificity is not known.

Profiled with immunoSEQ multiplex PCR; TCRdb holds only in-frame clones, not every one. The sample has approximately 1,000,000 clones, 60% to 80% seen once. Nashville, Tennessee was home to all donors, who were Caucasian adults. Study-level results: Clonotypes which were not shared had lower generation probabilities than clonotypes that all four donors shared.

The V gene is TRBV6-4, the J gene TRBJ1-1; D possibly corresponds to TRBD1 (5 bases). This clonotype was sampled from a man younger than 35 in good health. Some clones in this sample may be carry-over from other donors' samples. The sample was memory CD4+ T cells from PBMCs. This sample's subset: CD45RA-negative fraction. CDR3 DNA: TGTGCCAGCCGGAGGGACCAAAACACTGAAGCTTTCTTT. Its protein product is CASRRDQNTEAFF.